This T cell receptor beta chain was recovered during a study of response to subunit inactivated influenza vaccine. Germline V gives CDR1 DFQATT, CDR2 SNEGSKA (reference sequence). V was pared by 2 bases and J by 2 bases, with 13 bases between. The CDR3 consists of 15 residues. TCRdb called the RT-PCR reads again in MiXCR, with one record for every CDR3 protein. The sample lists about 520,000 distinct CDR3 sequences, approximately 10% seen once, with approximately 12% in the top ten. For this clonotype: Its antigen is unidentified.

Study-level points and caveats: The authors suggested that every seasonal influenza vaccination recruits few new T cells.

The input for sequencing was PBMCs from blood, taken about 40 days after vaccination. The clonotype was recovered from a man between 50 and 59 years old who received an inactivated influenza vaccine. The chain joins TRBV20-1 to TRBJ2-4; D is perhaps TRBD2 (5 bases). The CDR3 loop reads CSARPVGAPKNIQYF. The CDR3 DNA sequence: TGCAGTGCTAGACCGGTGGGAGCTCCCAAAAACATTCAGTACTTC.